This TCR beta chain was recorded in a study of immune aging and cytomegalovirus after organ transplant (dated by TCRdb to about 2021). Turning to the overall study: Every transplant recipient was given three-drug immunosuppression consisting of prednisone, tacrolimus, and mycophenolate. Study-wide findings and limitations: Large clones contained a bigger proportion of TEMRA cells, and over time the seven largest clones (over 1,900 cells) picked up aged and TEMRA cells and lost TCM cells. Following viremia, cells with an aged phenotype rose post-transplant no matter the clone size, with the increase showing up earlier in large clones (days 200-264) than in small clones. Because CD57 was not measured in the sequencing data, a conservative gene-based aging definition was used instead.

This clonotype was observed a handful of times. Its antigen is currently not known. Nothing much larger sits one base from this clone, and base qualities are not available. Preparation of the library involved single-cell sequencing. These reads were obtained on an Illumina NovaSeq 6000. The BD Rhapsody Targeted mRNA and AbSeq Reagent Kit was used in a microwell format for cell capture and library preparation. The libraries included TCR, sample tags, AbSeq, and targeted mRNA drawn from the Human T-Cell Expression Panel together with custom TOX and TOX2 primers. An Illumina NovaSeq was used to sequence the libraries. As for the authors' bioinformatics: The analysis covered approximately 9,900 cells in total, of which approximately 7,100 were CD8 T cells and about 4,500 were CD8 T cells with an identifiable TCR CDR3. The BD Rhapsody Targeted Analysis Pipeline, including V(D)J processing, was run on the Seven Bridges Genomics platform to process the raw data. Quality control, Sample Tag demultiplexing with Lex-BDSMK, clone identification with VDJ Explorer, and Seurat clustering were performed in SeqGeq 1.6.0. Clones comprising <1% of CD8 T cells were considered non-expanded; clones comprising >2.5% of the sample were considered clonal expansions. TCRdb reworked the public reads: Q25 trimming with fastp, MiXCR clone assembly, productive beta chains retained. Identical CDR3 proteins give one entry, which carries the most common genes and DNA. It is TCRdb's table, rather than the study itself, that gives the V and J calls and clone size. The sample contains about 21,000 distinct CDR3 sequences, approximately 34% of them found a single time. The ten largest clones capture about 25% of the sample.

The meaning of the sample's time point label: five sample-tagged time points from pre-transplant (day -1) to day 368 post-transplant, pooled. PBMC were thawed and then stimulated for around 11 hours with a CMV IE-1 overlapping peptide library, with no transport inhibitors added. After thawing, cells rested overnight before stimulation in R10 medium with CD28/CD49d costimulation. The IE-1 peptide library was composed of 15-amino-acid peptides with overlaps of 11 amino acids. Each time point was barcoded with BD Single-Cell Multiplexing Kit Sample Tags, pooled, and stained with oligo-conjugated anti-CD45RA plus sorting antibodies. A BD FACSAria III was used to sort CMV-responsive CD8+CD137+ and CD4+CD154+ T cells at 4-way purity. Blood samples were drawn into EDTA vacutainers and processed by Ficoll gradient within 1-24 hours. The germline V gene (reference sequence) supplies CDR1 SEHNR and CDR2 FQNEAQ. Deletion took 5 bases off V and 0 bases off J, with a span of 11 bases between the germline ends. Its CDR3 holds 16 amino acids, cysteine through phenylalanine. The read is trimmed to its CDR3 DNA, 48 bases read in frame from base 1.

The clonotype was recovered from a female donor who had a heart transplant and CMV viremia. The sample here was CMV peptide-activated CD4+ and CD8+ T cells sorted from blood, taken at five time points, pooled. Explained via the paper, the cell subset or site label denotes: sorted CD8+CD137+ and CD4+CD154+ T cells after 12 h CMV IE-1 peptide stimulation. The sequence joins TRBV7-9 to TRBJ2-6, and the D gene may be TRBD2, 6 bases matching. The CDR3 is CASSPVGGSGANVLTF. The nucleotide sequence reads as follows: TGTGCCAGCAGCCCCGTCGGGGGCTCTGGGGCCAACGTCCTGACTTTC.